Listed below are T cell receptor beta chains from one sample, sequenced in a study of beta chain features in type 1 diabetes. Assay used: immunoSEQ multiplex PCR; TCRdb lists only in-frame clones, some missing. The data show 160,000 or so clones, approximately 10% seen once. Sample: central memory CD4+ T cells from blood. These receptor sequences come from a man younger than 35 in good health. Each CDR3 is given with its conserved first and last residue. The D gene is left open where the match is weak. Only some rows state a clone size, as once, few, many or a class for expanded clones.

j_call d_call clone_size v_call cdr3_nt cdr3_aa
TRBJ2-5 NA few TRBV29-1 TGCAGCGTTGACCCGAACCAAGAGACCCAGTACTTC CSVDPNQETQYF
TRBJ2-1 NA few TRBV5-6 TGTGCCAGCAGCTTGGTCGGGGGACATGAGCAGTTCTTC CASSLVGGHEQFF
TRBJ2-7 NA NA TRBV18 TGTGCCAGCTCACCGGAAACATACGAGCAGTACTTC CASSPETYEQYF
TRBJ2-5 NA NA TRBV20-1 TGCAGTGCGCAGCTGGGGGAGACCCAGTACTTC CSAQLGETQYF
TRBJ1-1 NA many TRBV7-7 TGTGCTAGCAGCTTAGACATGAACACTGAAGCTTTCTTT CASSLDMNTEAFF
TRBJ2-5 NA few TRBV29-1 TGCAGCGTTGTCTTCGGAGCCATCAAAGAGACCCAGTACTTC CSVVFGAIKETQYF
TRBJ2-1 TRBD2 medium-sized TRBV2 TGTGCCAGCAGTGGACTAGCTTTCTTGTTCTTC CASSGLAFLFF
TRBJ2-3 TRBD2 NA TRBV7-2 TGTGCCAGCAGCCAGGGACTAGGTGGAGATACGCAGTATTTT CASSQGLGGDTQYF
TRBJ2-7 TRBD1 NA TRBV7-2 TGTGCCAGCAGCCCGACAGGGCCCGAGCAGTACTTC CASSPTGPEQYF
TRBJ2-1 NA few TRBV28 TGTGCCAGCAGTTTTGACAGTGAGCAGTTCTTC CASSFDSEQFF
TRBJ1-2 NA NA TRBV30 TGTGCCTGGAGCAGGGGACTTAACTATGGCTACACCTTC CAWSRGLNYGYTF
TRBJ2-1 TRBD1 NA TRBV7-8 TGTGCCAGCAGCTTTAGGGGGCCGGACAATGAGCAGTTCTTC CASSFRGPDNEQFF
TRBJ1-1 NA many TRBV11-2 TGTGCCAGCAGCTCCGCAGGTGAAGCTTTCTTT CASSSAGEAFF
TRBJ2-3 NA few TRBV9 TGTGCCAGCAGCGTAGCCCCGACGGGGCGCACAGATACGCAGTATTTT CASSVAPTGRTDTQYF
TRBJ2-2 NA few TRBV29-1 TGCAGCGTTGATAGTCCCAGGGGTGTCGCCGGGGAGCTGTTTTTT CSVDSPRGVAGELFF
TRBJ1-1 NA NA TRBV29-1 TGCAGCGGTTCCCGGGGGGGCACTGAAGCTTTCTTT CSGSRGGTEAFF
TRBJ2-3 NA few TRBV9 TGTGCCAGCAGTGTGGGGGGCTTCAGTAGCACAGATACGCAGTATTTT CASSVGGFSSTDTQYF
TRBJ2-7 TRBD2 NA TRBV7-2 TGTGCCAGCAGCACGATAAAAGGGGGTAGCGGGAGATCCTACGAGCAGTACTTC CASSTIKGGSGRSYEQYF
TRBJ2-5 NA few TRBV27 TGTGCCAGCAGTGGGGGATGGGGGCGGGAGACCCAGTACTTC CASSGGWGRETQYF
TRBJ1-4 NA few TRBV2 TGTGCCAGCACTCTAGCCGGCGGCCCAACTAATGAAAAACTGTTTTTT CASTLAGGPTNEKLFF
TRBJ1-5 NA few TRBV30 TGTGCCTGGAGGGATGGGGCGGGAAACGACCAGCCCCAGCATTTT CAWRDGAGNDQPQHF
TRBJ1-1 NA few TRBV5-4 TGTGCCAGCAGCTTCGACAGGAACACTGAAGCTTTCTTT CASSFDRNTEAFF
TRBJ1-5 NA NA TRBV5-1 TGCGCCAGCAGCCTGCTGGGTGGCCAGCCCCAGCATTTT CASSLLGGQPQHF
TRBJ2-3 NA many TRBV7-2 TGTGCCAGTGTGAGGGAGCGTGCCGGCTCTGATACGCAGTATTTT CASVRERAGSDTQYF
TRBJ2-1 NA NA TRBV27 TGTGCCAGCAGTAAATATGGGACTGGAGGGAACAATGAGCAGTTCTTC CASSKYGTGGNNEQFF
TRBJ1-1 TRBD1 few TRBV29-1 TGCAGCGTCGCGACAGGGACCGACACTGAAGCTTTCTTT CSVATGTDTEAFF
TRBJ1-6 NA few TRBV18 TGTGCCAGCTCACCCAATCCACTAACAGGCTCCTATAATTCACCCCTCCACTTT CASSPNPLTGSYNSPLHF
TRBJ1-5 NA NA TRBV7-2 TGTGCCAGCAGCTCGGGACCGTCACTCAATCAGCCCCAGCATTTT CASSSGPSLNQPQHF
TRBJ2-1 NA few TRBV7-8 TGTGCCAGCAGCTTAGCGGCGGGGGCTCGGGGCTCCTACAATGAGCAGTTCTTC CASSLAAGARGSYNEQFF
TRBJ1-1 TRBD1 few TRBV15 TGTGCCACCAGCAGAGGAACAATGGACAGGGCCGGAGCTTTCTTT CATSRGTMDRAGAFF
TRBJ1-2 NA few TRBV11-1 TGTGCCAGCAGCTTACCCGACCGTGGCTACACCTTC CASSLPDRGYTF
TRBJ1-1 NA NA TRBV10-3 TGTGCCATCAAAGATCAGGGTAAGGGAAACACTGAAGCTTTCTTT CAIKDQGKGNTEAFF
TRBJ2-7 TRBD1 NA TRBV29-1 TGCAGCGTAGGACAGGGGGCCCTCGAGCAGTACTTC CSVGQGALEQYF
TRBJ2-7 TRBD1 few TRBV9 TGTGCCAGCAGCGGACAGGGGAAAAGCTCCTACGAGCAGTACTTC CASSGQGKSSYEQYF
TRBJ2-7 NA many TRBV6-5 TGTGCCAGCAGTTACTCCGGACGGGACCAGGGGAACTTC CASSYSGRDQGNF
TRBJ2-1 TRBD2 NA TRBV5-1 TGCGCCAGCAGCGATCCTGGACTAGCGGGAGTTAGTGAGCAGTTCTTC CASSDPGLAGVSEQFF
TRBJ2-7 NA NA TRBV18 TGTGCCAGCTCACCAAGGGGCTACGAGCAGTACTTC CASSPRGYEQYF
TRBJ1-6 NA NA TRBV25-1 TGTGCCAGCAGTCAAGGAGGCCCTTATTCACCCCTCCACTTT CASSQGGPYSPLHF
TRBJ2-1 NA few TRBV9 TGTGCCAGCAGCCCAGAGGGGACTGGCTACAATGAGCAGTTCTTC CASSPEGTGYNEQFF
TRBJ2-1 NA once TRBV4-3 TGCGCCAGCAGCCAAGAGCCAGCGGGCTCCTACAATGAGCAGTTCTTC CASSQEPAGSYNEQFF
TRBJ1-1 NA few TRBV7-2 TGTGCCAGCAGCTTAGCTGACGTGTCCATCCGATCGATGAACACTGAAGCTTTCTTT CASSLADVSIRSMNTEAFF
TRBJ2-6 TRBD1 NA TRBV14 TGTGCCAGCAGCCGCGCACGGACAGGGTTGGCCAAATTTTCTGGGGCCAACGTCCTGACTTTC CASSRARTGLAKFSGANVLTF
TRBJ1-1 NA few TRBV7-2 TGTGCCAGCAGCTTAGAGCAGGTTGGGGTCACTGAAGCTTTCTTT CASSLEQVGVTEAFF
TRBJ2-2 NA few TRBV7-6 TGTGCTAGCAGCTTCGATAGACAGCGCGGGGAGCTGTTTTTT CASSFDRQRGELFF
TRBJ1-3 NA NA TRBV13 TGTGCCAGCAGCTTAAGTCTATCTGGAAACACCATATATTTT CASSLSLSGNTIYF
TRBJ2-7 NA NA TRBV9 TGTGCCAGCAGCGTAGATCAAGGAGGGATCGAGCAGTACTTC CASSVDQGGIEQYF
TRBJ2-1 NA NA TRBV5-1 TGCGCCAGCAGCTTGGTTTTAAGGGGAACAAAAGGTTTAAATGAGCAGTTCTTC CASSLVLRGTKGLNEQFF
TRBJ2-3 NA few TRBV25-1 TGTGCCAGCAGTGTAGTGTTAGCCGGAGGGGGAGATACGCAGTATTTT CASSVVLAGGGDTQYF
TRBJ2-7 TRBD2 NA TRBV7-2 TGTGCCAGCAGCCTTAGCGGGCAAAGCTCCTACGAGCAGTACTTC CASSLSGQSSYEQYF
TRBJ2-7 NA NA TRBV6-5 TGTGCCACCTCCGGGGACTCCTCTATCGAGCAGTACTTC CATSGDSSIEQYF
TRBJ1-5 TRBD1 NA TRBV27 TGTGCCAGCAGTTCCCTGAGGACAGGGGAAAATCAGCCCCAGCATTTT CASSSLRTGENQPQHF
TRBJ2-3 NA NA TRBV20-1 TGCAGTGCTGATTCCACAGATACGCAGTATTTT CSADSTDTQYF
TRBJ1-4 NA few TRBV4-1 TGCGCCAGCAGCCATAGGGACATTCCAACTAATGAAAAACTGTTTTTT CASSHRDIPTNEKLFF
TRBJ1-1 NA NA TRBV20-1 TGCAGTGTAGGCCCGGCCACTGAAGCTTTCTTT CSVGPATEAFF
TRBJ1-5 TRBD1 NA TRBV7-9 TGTGCCAGCAGCTTAGACAGGGGAGGCAGTCAGCCCCAGCATTTT CASSLDRGGSQPQHF
TRBJ1-5 NA NA TRBV4-3 TGCGCCAGCAGTAGAGACTGGGATCAGCCCCAGCATTTT CASSRDWDQPQHF
TRBJ2-5 NA NA TRBV5-1 TGCGCCAGCAGCTTAGAAGAGACCCAGTACTTC CASSLEETQYF
TRBJ2-1 TRBD2 few TRBV6-6 TGTGCCAGCAGCCAGGGACTAGCGGGATCCGATGAGCAGTTCTTC CASSQGLAGSDEQFF
TRBJ2-1 TRBD2 NA TRBV10-3 TGTGCCATCAGTGGGGGGCACGATAGCGGGAGTAATGAGCAGTTCTTC CAISGGHDSGSNEQFF